This is a list of T cell receptor beta chains from one sample in a study of beta chain features in type 1 diabetes. The assay was immunoSEQ multiplex PCR, and TCRdb's table has in-frame clones only and misses some. The sample has about 900,000 clones, roughly 16% seen once. The sequencing input was naive CD4+ T cells from blood. All receptors come from a young woman in good health. Each CDR3 is given with its conserved first and last residue. Fields, in order: clone size, V gene, D gene, J gene, CDR3 DNA, CDR3 protein. A D gene is named only where the DNA matches it firmly. A clone size is listed for some rows: how often the clone was seen (once, few, many), or a class if it is expanded.

abundance: .; v_gene: TRBV14; d_gene: .; j_gene: TRBJ2-5; CDR3nt: TGTGCCAGCAGCCAAGGCCTTCTAGCGCAAGGAGAGACCCAGTACTTC; CDR3aa: CASSQGLLAQGETQYF
abundance: .; v_gene: TRBV4-2; d_gene: TRBD2; j_gene: TRBJ2-1; CDR3nt: TGTGCCAGCAGCCAAGATCTCCTAGCGGGAGTTTTTGAGCAGTTCTTC; CDR3aa: CASSQDLLAGVFEQFF
abundance: .; v_gene: TRBV19; d_gene: .; j_gene: TRBJ1-4; CDR3nt: TGTGCCAGTACTCGGACAACAGTGGCTGAAAAACTGTTTTTT; CDR3aa: CASTRTTVAEKLFF
abundance: .; v_gene: TRBV7-9; d_gene: .; j_gene: TRBJ2-1; CDR3nt: TGTGCCAGCAGCTTAGTGGTTCGCGGGGTTGAGCAGTTCTTC; CDR3aa: CASSLVVRGVEQFF
abundance: .; v_gene: TRBV13; d_gene: TRBD1; j_gene: TRBJ2-1; CDR3nt: TGTGCCAGCAGCTTAAGTACTGGGACAGGGCTTTTCGATGAGCAGTTCTTC; CDR3aa: CASSLSTGTGLFDEQFF
abundance: .; v_gene: TRBV28; d_gene: TRBD1; j_gene: TRBJ2-2; CDR3nt: TGTGCCAGCAGCCCGGGGGCAGGGGGCATCACCGGGGAGCTGTTTTTT; CDR3aa: CASSPGAGGITGELFF
abundance: .; v_gene: TRBV6-5; d_gene: .; j_gene: TRBJ1-2; CDR3nt: TGTGCCAGCAGTTACGGGGGTCTGTCGGGAATGTATGGCTACACCTTC; CDR3aa: CASSYGGLSGMYGYTF
abundance: few; v_gene: TRBV4-3; d_gene: .; j_gene: TRBJ1-2; CDR3nt: TGCGCCAGCAGCCAAGATGGGTATGGCTACACCTTC; CDR3aa: CASSQDGYGYTF
abundance: .; v_gene: TRBV25-1; d_gene: .; j_gene: TRBJ1-3; CDR3nt: TGTGCCAGCGCGAGAGGGGAATCTGGAAACACCATATATTTT; CDR3aa: CASARGESGNTIYF
abundance: few; v_gene: TRBV7-9; d_gene: .; j_gene: TRBJ1-4; CDR3nt: TGTGCCAGCAGCCCTGCAGCAACTAATGAAAAACTGTTTTTT; CDR3aa: CASSPAATNEKLFF